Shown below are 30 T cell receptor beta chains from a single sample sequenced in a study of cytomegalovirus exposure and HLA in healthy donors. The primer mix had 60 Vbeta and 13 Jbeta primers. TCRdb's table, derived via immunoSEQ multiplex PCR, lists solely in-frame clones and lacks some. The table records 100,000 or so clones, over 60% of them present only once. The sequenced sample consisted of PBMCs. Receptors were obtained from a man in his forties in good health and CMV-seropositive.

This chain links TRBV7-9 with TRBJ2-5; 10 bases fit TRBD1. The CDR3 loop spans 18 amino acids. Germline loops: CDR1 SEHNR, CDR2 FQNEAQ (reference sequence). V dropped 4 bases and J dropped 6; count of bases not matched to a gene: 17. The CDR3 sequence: CASSSFGQGDVSLKTQYF. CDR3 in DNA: TGTGCCAGCAGCTCCTTCGGACAGGGGGATGTATCGTTGAAGACCCAGTACTTC.

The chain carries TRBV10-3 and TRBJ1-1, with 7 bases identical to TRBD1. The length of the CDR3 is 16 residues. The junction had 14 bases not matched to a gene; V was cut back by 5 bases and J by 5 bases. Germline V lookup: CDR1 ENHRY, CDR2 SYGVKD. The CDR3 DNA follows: TGTGCCATCAGTCCCGATCCGACAGGGATAGGGACTGAAGCTTTCTTT. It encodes CAISPDPTGIGTEAFF.

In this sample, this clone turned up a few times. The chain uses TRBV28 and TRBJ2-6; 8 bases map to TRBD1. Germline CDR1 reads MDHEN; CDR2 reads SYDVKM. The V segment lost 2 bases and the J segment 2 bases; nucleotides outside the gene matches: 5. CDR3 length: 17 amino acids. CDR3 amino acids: CASSLDRDRTGANVLTF. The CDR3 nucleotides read TGTGCCAGCAGTTTAGACCGGGACAGGACTGGGGCCAACGTCCTGACTTTC.

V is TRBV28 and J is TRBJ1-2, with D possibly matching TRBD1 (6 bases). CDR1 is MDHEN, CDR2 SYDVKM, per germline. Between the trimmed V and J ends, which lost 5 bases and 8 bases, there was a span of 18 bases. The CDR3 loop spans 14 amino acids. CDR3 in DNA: TGTGCCAGCAGTAACGTAAGAGCCCAGGGGGGCTACACCTTC. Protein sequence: CASSNVRAQGGYTF.

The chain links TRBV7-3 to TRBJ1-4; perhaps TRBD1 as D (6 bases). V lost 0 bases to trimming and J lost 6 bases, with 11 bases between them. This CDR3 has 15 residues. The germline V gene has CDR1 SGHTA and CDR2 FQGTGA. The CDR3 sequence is CASSLTGRGDEKLFF. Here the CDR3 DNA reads TGTGCCAGCAGCTTAACGGGCAGGGGTGATGAAAAACTGTTTTTT.

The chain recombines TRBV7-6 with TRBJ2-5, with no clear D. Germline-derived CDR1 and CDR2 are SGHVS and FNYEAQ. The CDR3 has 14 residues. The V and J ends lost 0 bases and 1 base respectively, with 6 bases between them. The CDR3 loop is CASSLAAGQETQYF. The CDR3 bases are TGTGCCAGCAGCTTAGCGGCAGGCCAAGAGACCCAGTACTTC.

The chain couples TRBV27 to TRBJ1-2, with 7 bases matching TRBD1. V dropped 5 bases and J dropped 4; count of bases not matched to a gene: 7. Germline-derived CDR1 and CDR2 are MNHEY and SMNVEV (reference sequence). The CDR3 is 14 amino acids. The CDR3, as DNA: TGTGCCAGCAGTACCTCGGACAGGCTCTATGGCTACACCTTC. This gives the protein CASSTSDRLYGYTF.

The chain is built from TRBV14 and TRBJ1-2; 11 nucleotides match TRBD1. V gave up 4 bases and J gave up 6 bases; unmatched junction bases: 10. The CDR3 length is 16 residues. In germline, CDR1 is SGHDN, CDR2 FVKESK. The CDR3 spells CASSPYRDRGRDGYTF. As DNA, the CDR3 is TGTGCCAGCAGCCCCTACCGGGACAGGGGGAGAGATGGCTACACCTTC.

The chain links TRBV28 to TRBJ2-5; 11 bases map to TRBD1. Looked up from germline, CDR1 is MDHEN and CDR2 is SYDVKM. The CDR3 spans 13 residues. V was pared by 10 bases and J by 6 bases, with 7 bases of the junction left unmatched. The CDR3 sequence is CATRGTGGKTQYF. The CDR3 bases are TGTGCCACCAGGGGGACAGGGGGAAAGACCCAGTACTTC.

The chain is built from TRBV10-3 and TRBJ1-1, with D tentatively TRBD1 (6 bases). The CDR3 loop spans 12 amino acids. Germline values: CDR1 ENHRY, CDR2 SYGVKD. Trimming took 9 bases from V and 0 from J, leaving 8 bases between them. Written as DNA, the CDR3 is TGTGCCATTGGGACAATGAACACTGAAGCTTTCTTT. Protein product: CAIGTMNTEAFF.

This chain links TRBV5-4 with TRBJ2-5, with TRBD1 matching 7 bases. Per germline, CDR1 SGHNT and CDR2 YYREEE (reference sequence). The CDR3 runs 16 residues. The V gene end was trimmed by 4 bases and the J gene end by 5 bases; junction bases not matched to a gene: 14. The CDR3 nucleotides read TGTGCCAGCAGCCCCTATCGGACAGGTAGTGGGGAGACCCAGTACTTC. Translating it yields CASSPYRTGSGETQYF. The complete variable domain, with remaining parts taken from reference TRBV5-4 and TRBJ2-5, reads ETGVTQSPTHLIKTRGQQVTLRCSSQSGHNTVSWYQQALGQGPQFIFQYYREEENGRGNFPPRFSGLQFPNYSSELNVNALELDDSALYLCASSPYRTGSGETQYFGPGTRLLVL.

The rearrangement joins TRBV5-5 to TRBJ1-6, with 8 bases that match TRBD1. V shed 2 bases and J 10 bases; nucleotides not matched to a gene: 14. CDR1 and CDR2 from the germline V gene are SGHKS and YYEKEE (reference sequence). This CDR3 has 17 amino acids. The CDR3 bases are TGTGCCAGCAGCTTCGAACCCAGGACAGGGTTTGGGTCACCCCTCCACTTT. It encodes CASSFEPRTGFGSPLHF.

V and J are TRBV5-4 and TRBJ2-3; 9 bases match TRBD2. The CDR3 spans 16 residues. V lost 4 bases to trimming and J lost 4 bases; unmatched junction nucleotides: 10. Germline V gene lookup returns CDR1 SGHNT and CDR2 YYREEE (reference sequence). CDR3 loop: CASSPIAGVGADTQYF. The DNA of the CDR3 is TGTGCCAGCAGCCCGATAGCGGGGGTAGGCGCAGATACGCAGTATTTT.

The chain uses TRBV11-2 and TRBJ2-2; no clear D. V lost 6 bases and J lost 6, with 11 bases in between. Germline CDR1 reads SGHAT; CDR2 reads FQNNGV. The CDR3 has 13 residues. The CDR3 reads CASSPTSAGELFF. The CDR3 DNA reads TGTGCCAGCAGTCCAACGTCGGCCGGGGAGCTGTTTTTT.

The chain's CDR3 is CAIGPTGGAYEQYF. In DNA form, the CDR3 reads TGTGCCATCGGACCGACAGGGGGAGCCTACGAGCAGTACTTC. The chain employs TRBV10-3 and TRBJ2-5, with 9 nucleotides matching TRBD1. Judging by the DNA end, TRBJ2-7 fits better; the J call may be wrong. This CDR3 has 14 residues. The V gene's germline CDR1 is ENHRY and CDR2 SYGVKD.

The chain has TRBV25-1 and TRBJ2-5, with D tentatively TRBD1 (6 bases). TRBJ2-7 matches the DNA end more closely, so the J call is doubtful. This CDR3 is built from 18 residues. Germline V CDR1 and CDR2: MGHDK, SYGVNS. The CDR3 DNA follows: TGTGCCAGCAGTGACGAGAAGAGTGACAGGCAGGGCTCCTACGAGCAGTACTTC. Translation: CASSDEKSDRQGSYEQYF.

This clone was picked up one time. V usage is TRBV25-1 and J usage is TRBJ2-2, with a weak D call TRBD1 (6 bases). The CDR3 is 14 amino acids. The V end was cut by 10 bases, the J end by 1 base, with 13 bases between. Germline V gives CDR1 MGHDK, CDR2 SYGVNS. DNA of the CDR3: TGTGCCACCTCCGGGACACAGAACACCGGGGAGCTGTTTTTT. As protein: CATSGTQNTGELFF.

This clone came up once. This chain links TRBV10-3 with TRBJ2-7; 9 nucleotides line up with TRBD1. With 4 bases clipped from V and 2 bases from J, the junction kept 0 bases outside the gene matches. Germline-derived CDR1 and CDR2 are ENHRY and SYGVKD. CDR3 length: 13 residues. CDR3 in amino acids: CAISGDRAYEQYF. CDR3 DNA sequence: TGTGCCATCAGTGGGGACAGGGCCTACGAGCAGTACTTC.

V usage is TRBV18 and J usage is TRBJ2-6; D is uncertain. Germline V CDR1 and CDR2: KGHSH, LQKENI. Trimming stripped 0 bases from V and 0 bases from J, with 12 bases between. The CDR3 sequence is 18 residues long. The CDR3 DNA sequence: TGTGCCAGCTCACCACCCCGCGGAAGCCTCTCTGGGGCCAACGTCCTGACTTTC. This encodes CASSPPRGSLSGANVLTF.

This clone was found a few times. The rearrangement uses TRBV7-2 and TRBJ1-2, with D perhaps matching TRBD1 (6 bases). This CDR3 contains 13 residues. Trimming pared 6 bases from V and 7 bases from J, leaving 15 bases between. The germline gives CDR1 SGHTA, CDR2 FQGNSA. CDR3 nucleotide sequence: TGTGCCAGCAGAGTAAAGGGGGAGGGTGGCTACACCTTC. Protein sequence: CASRVKGEGGYTF.

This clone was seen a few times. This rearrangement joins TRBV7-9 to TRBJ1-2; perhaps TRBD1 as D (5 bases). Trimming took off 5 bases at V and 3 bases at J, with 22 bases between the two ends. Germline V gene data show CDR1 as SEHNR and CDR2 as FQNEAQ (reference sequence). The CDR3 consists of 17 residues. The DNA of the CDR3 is TGTGCCAGCAGCAGCGGGGGGGGACCGCCGCGTTACTATGGCTACACCTTC. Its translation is CASSSGGGPPRYYGYTF. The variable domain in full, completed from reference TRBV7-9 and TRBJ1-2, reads DTGVSQNPRHKITKRGQNVTFRCDPISEHNRLYWYRQTLGQGPEFLTYFQNEAQLEKSRLLSDRFSAERPKGSFSTLEIQRTEQGDSAMYLCASSSGGGPPRYYGYTFGSGTRLTVV.

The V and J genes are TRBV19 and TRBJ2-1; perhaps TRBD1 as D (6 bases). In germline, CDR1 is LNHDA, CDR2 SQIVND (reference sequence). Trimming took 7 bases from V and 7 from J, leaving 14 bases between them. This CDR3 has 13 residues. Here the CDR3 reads CASTQNRANEQFF. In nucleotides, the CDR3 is TGTGCCAGTACACAGAACAGGGCGAATGAGCAGTTCTTC.

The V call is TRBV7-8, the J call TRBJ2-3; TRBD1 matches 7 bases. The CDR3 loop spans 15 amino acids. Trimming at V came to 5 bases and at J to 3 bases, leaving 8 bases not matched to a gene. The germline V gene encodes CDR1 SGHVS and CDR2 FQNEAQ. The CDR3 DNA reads TGTGCCAGCAGCCCGCGACAGGGAAAGACAGATACGCAGTATTTT. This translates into CASSPRQGKTDTQYF.

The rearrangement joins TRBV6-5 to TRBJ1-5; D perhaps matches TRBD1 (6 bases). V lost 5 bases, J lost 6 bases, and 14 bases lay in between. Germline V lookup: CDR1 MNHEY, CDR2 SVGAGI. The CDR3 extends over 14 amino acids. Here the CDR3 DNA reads TGTGCCAGCAGTCTGAGGCAGGGGAGTCAGCCCCAGCATTTT. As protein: CASSLRQGSQPQHF.

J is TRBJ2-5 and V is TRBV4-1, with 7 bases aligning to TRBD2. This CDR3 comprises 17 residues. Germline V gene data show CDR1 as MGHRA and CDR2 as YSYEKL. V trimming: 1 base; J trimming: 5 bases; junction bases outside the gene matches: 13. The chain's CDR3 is CASSQGTQAPGGETQYF. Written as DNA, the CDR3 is TGCGCCAGCAGCCAAGGGACCCAAGCCCCCGGGGGGGAGACCCAGTACTTC.

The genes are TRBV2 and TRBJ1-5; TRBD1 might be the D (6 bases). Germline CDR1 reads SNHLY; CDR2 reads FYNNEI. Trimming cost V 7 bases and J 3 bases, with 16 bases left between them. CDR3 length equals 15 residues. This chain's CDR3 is CASTVGGAFNQPQHF. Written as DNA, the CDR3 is TGTGCCAGCACAGTGGGGGGGGCATTCAATCAGCCCCAGCATTTT.

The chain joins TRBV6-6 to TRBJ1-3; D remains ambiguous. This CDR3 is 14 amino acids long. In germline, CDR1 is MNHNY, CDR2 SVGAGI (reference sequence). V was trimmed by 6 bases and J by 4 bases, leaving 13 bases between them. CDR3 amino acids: CASSPTYPGNTIYF. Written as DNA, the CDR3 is TGTGCCAGCAGCCCGACATATCCAGGAAACACCATATATTTT.

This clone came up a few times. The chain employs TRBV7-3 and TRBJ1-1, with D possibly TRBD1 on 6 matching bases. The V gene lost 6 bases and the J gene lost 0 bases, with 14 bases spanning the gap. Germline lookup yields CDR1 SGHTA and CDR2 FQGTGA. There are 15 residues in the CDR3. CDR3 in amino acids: CASRRHRAMNTEAFF. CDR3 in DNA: TGTGCCAGCAGGCGTCACAGGGCCATGAACACTGAAGCTTTCTTT.

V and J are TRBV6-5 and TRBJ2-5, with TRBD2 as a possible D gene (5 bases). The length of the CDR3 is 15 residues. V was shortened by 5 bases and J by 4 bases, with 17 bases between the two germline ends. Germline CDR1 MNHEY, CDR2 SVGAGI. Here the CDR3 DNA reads TGTGCCAGCAGTAGGGAGTTTGATGGTGTAGAGACCCAGTACTTC. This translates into CASSREFDGVETQYF.

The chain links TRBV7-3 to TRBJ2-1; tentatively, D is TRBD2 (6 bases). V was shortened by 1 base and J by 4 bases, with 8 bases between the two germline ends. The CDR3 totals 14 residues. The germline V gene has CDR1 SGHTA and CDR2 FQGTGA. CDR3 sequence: CASSLMGTYNEQFF. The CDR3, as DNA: TGTGCCAGCAGCTTAATGGGGACTTACAATGAGCAGTTCTTC. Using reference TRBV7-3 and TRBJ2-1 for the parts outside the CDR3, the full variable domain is GAGVSQTPSNKVTEKGKYVELRCDPISGHTALYWYRQSLGQGPEFLIYFQGTGAADDSGLPNDRFFAVRPEGSVSTLKIQRTERGDSAVYLCASSLMGTYNEQFFGPGTRLTVL.